This is a list of T cell receptor beta chains from one sample in a study of tumor and adjacent non-tumor tissue in lung cancer. TCRdb reprocessed the multiplex PCR reads via MiXCR and lists one record per CDR3 protein. The sample shows approximately 76,000 distinct CDR3 sequences, around 65% of them seen only once. Sequenced sample: lung tumor tissue. The receptors derive from a woman aged 70-85 years with non-small cell lung cancer. Each CDR3 is given with its conserved first and last residue.

J	length	V	CDR3
TRBJ1-2	14	TRBV14	CAVYLRGLNEGYSF
TRBJ2-1	15	TRBV6-5	CASSEVESSYDEQFF
TRBJ2-1	15	TRBV30	CACNPLGQPHNGQFF
.	12	TRBV12-3/TRBV12-4	CASSRDAVPQYF
TRBJ1-2	12	TRBV24-1	CATQGAMDGYIF
TRBJ1-4	13	TRBV29-1	CSTTVGGGGKLFF
TRBJ2-2	17	TRBV10-3	CAISGRNRTLNIGELFF
TRBJ2-7	14	TRBV10-2	CASRALALSRQQYF
TRBJ2-7	14	TRBV10-3	CATSPDRATYEQYF
TRBJ1-1	14	TRBV6-5	CASSFGRGKNEVFF
TRBJ1-2	14	TRBV6-1	CASSEAVGLYCYAF
TRBJ1-1	12	TRBV29-1	CIVGGGNREAFF
TRBJ1-2	13	TRBV6-1	CASTKGQGDGNTF
TRBJ1-3	15	TRBV29-1	CIVPIRDTTGNTIYF
TRBJ1-5	16	TRBV4-1	CAGSQVSGDGNQPQHF
TRBJ2-2	15	TRBV4-1	CASSQVCWVAGELFF
TRBJ2-3	13	TRBV6-5	CASGPPAPNTQNF